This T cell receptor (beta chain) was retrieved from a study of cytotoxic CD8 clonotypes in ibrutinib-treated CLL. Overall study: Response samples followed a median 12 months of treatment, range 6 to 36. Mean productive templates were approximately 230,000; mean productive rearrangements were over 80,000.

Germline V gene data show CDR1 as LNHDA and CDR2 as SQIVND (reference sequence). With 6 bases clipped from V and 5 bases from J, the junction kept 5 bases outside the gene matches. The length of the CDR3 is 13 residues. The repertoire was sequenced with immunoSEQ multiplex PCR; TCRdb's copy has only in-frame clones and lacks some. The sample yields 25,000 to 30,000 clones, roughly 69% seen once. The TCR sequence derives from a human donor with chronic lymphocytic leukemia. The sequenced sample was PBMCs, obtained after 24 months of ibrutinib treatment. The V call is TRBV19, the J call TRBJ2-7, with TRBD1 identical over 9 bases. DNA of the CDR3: TGTGCCAGTAGGGGGACAGGGTTCGACGAGCAGTACTTC. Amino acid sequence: CASRGTGFDEQYF.